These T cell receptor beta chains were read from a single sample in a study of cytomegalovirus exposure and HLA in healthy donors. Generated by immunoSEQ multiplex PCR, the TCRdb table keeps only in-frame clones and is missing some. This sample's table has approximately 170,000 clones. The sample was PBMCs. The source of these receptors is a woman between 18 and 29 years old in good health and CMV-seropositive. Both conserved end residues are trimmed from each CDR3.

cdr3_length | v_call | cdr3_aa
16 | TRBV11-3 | APGGLYGSLNPYNEQF
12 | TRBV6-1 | ASSDAGHSYEQY
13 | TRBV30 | AWSSGQGLSYGYT
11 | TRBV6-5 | ASSSIIYNEQF
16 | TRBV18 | ASSPLRGSIPTEETQY
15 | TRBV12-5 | ASGLMRLGRGNTEAF
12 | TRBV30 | AWSVGAGADTQY
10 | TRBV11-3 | ASSLGGPRAF
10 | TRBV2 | ASNTGLGGYT
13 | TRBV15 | ATSSGPVNTGELF
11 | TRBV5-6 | ASSAGGGETQY
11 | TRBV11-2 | ASSLDVKGTQY
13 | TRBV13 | ASSMQAGAYNEQF
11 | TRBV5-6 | ASSRSYDQPQH
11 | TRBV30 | AWSGGSYNEQF
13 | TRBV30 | AWRLGTSSNQPQH
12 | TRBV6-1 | ASSGRLMNTEAF
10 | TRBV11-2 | ASSSSTDTQY
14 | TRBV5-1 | ASNKNRDSNTGELF
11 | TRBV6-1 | ASRHQGSETQY
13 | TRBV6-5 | ASRPGLGNTGELF
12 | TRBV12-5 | ASGLSFIGDEQF
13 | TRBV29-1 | SVVALAGVTNIQY
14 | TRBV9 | ASSRRLAGGQETQY
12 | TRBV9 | ASSPRTDNYGYT
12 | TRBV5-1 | ASSFGQGDYEQY
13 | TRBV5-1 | ASSQDRASPPEQY
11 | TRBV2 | ASSSGQVYEQY
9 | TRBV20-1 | SGGAKNIQY
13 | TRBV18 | ASSPTFREGTEAF
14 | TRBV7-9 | ASSLARASGKSEQY
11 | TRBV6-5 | ASIERVSYEQY
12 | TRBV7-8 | ASSLAQGDRGYT
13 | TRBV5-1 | ASSLRTLEGETQY
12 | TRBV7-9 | ASRGLAGTDTQY
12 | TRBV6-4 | ASSRGGVYNEQF
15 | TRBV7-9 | ASSPKGVGRGDTEAF
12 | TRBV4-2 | ASSQQTDYNEQF
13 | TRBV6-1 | ASSESSTFTGELF
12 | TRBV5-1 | ASSLWPQKETQY
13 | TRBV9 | ASSVLAGTYNEQF
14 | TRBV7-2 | ASSLGGTLSGNTIY
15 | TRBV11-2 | ASSLVGPSTGDDGYT
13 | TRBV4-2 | ASSPSGSGRNEQF
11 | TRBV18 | ASSPGLADEQF
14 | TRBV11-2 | ASSPGFGPGVEKLF
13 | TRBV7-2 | ASSPSGLIQETQY
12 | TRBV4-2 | ASSSRQSNTEAF
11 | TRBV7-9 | ASSPVRQEGAF
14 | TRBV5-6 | ASSSETGPISAPLH
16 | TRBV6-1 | ASSEGRRAEDDNSPLH
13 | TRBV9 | ASTLAGGNTGELF
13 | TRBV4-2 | ASSQVGEYSYEQY
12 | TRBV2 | ASSASQVNYGYT
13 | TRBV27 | ASSLDTSGTYEQY
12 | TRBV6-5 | ASGRVAVTDTQY
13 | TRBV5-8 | ASSSMGTGDEKLF
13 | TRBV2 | ASIWGEGGWNEQY
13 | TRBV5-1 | ASGGFSGGADTQY
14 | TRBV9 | ASSARGFSSYNEQF